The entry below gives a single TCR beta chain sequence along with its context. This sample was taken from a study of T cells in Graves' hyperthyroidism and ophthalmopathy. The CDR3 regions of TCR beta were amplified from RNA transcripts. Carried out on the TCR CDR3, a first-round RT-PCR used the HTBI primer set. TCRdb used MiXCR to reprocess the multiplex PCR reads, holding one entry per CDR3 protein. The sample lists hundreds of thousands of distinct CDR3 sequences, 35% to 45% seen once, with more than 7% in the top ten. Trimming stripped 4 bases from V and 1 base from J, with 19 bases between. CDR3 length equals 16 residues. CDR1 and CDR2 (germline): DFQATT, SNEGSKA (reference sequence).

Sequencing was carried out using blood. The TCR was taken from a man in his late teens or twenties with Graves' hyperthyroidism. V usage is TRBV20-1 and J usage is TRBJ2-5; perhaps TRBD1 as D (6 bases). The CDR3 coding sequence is TGCAGTGCTACCACCTACAGGGACCCCTCCCAAGAGACCCAGTACTTC. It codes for CSATTYRDPSQETQYF.